The 5 T cell receptor beta chains below come from one sample, sequenced in a study of T cell responses to AZD1222 COVID-19 vaccine. Using immunoSEQ multiplex PCR, the repertoire was profiled, and TCRdb retains in-frame clones only, with some absent. The table shows about 88,000 clones, with approximately 88% occurring only once. The starting material was peripheral blood, obtained 28 days after the second AZD1222 dose. All receptors derive from an adult who received the AZD1222 COVID-19 vaccine.

The chain uses TRBV7-2 and TRBJ2-1; TRBD2 aligns across 8 bases. With 5 bases clipped from V and 9 bases from J, the junction kept 6 bases outside the gene matches. CDR1 is SGHTA and CDR2 is FQGNSA in the germline V gene. This CDR3 region has 13 residues. DNA for the CDR3: TGTGCCAGCAGCGAAGCGGGGGTTAGTGAGCAGTTCTTC. The encoded protein is CASSEAGVSEQFF.

This clone was found once. This rearrangement joins TRBV3-1 (or the pseudogene TRBV3-2) to TRBJ1-5; TRBD1 agrees at 7 bases. The CDR3 is 14 residues long. The germline gives CDR1 LGHDT, CDR2 YNNKEL (reference sequence). V trimming: 3 bases; J trimming: 4 bases; junction bases outside the gene matches: 3. The CDR3 DNA follows: TGTGCCAGCAGCCAGAGGGGGCCGAATCAGCCCCAGCATTTT. Amino acid sequence: CASSQRGPNQPQHF.

This chain uses TRBV29-1 with TRBJ1-1, with D possibly matching TRBD1 (6 bases). CDR1 is SQVTM and CDR2 is ANQGSEA in the germline V gene. This CDR3 is 12 amino acids long. V was shortened by 4 bases and J by 4 bases, with 10 bases between the two germline ends. For the CDR3, the DNA is TGCAGCGTTGGCGGGGGGCGCACTGAAGCTTTCTTT. Translation gives CSVGGGRTEAFF.

CDR3 DNA sequence: TGTGCCAGCCTCAATCCGAGGGGGCGTAATTCACCCCTCCACTTT. Protein: CASLNPRGRNSPLHF. The chain carries TRBV6-1 and TRBJ1-6, with 7 positions matching TRBD1. Trimming at V came to 8 bases and at J to 6 bases, leaving 10 bases not matched to a gene. Germline V CDR1 and CDR2: MNHNS, SASEGT. CDR3 length: 15 residues.

The CDR3 DNA follows: TGCGCCAGCAGCTTGGGGAACACGAACACTGAAGCTTTCTTT. Its translation: CASSLGNTNTEAFF. The rearrangement uses TRBV5-1 and TRBJ1-1; D is uncertain. Trimming took 0 bases from V and 1 from J, leaving 7 bases between them. The germline V gene encodes CDR1 SGHRS and CDR2 YFSETQ. This CDR3 contains 14 residues.